This is a list of T cell receptor beta chains from one sample in a study of T cell repertoires in aging, cancer and after chemotherapy. TCRdb itself ran the multiplex PCR reads through MiXCR, one entry per CDR3 protein. Seen here are just under 5,500 distinct CDR3 sequences, around 45% observed once, and the top ten hold nearly 7%. The sample was blood. The receptors were sampled from a human donor with a blood cancer. Each CDR3 is given with its conserved first and last residue. D genes are given only for firm matches. Clone size is not always given. Where it is, it says once, few, many or a class for expanded clones.

clone size: few; J gene: TRBJ1-4; CDR3 length: 14; D gene: -; V gene: TRBV19; CDR3 DNA: TGTGCCAGTAGTATGGGGCCGGCTAATGAAAAACTGTTTTTT; CDR3 protein: CASSMGPANEKLFF
clone size: once; J gene: TRBJ2-1; CDR3 length: 15; D gene: TRBD2; V gene: TRBV6-5; CDR3 DNA: TGTGCCAGCAGACCGAGGACTAGCGCTTACAATGAGCAGTTCTTC; CDR3 protein: CASRPRTSAYNEQFF
clone size: few; J gene: TRBJ2-2; CDR3 length: 14; D gene: -; V gene: TRBV15; CDR3 DNA: TGTGCCACCAGCAGAGGGGGGTGGACCGGGGAGCTGTTTTTT; CDR3 protein: CATSRGGWTGELFF
clone size: few; J gene: TRBJ2-2; CDR3 length: 17; D gene: -; V gene: TRBV6-5; CDR3 DNA: TGTGCCAGCAGTCCCCTCCCGATCGGCCAGAACACCGGGGAGCTGTTTTTT; CDR3 protein: CASSPLPIGQNTGELFF
clone size: few; J gene: TRBJ2-7; CDR3 length: 13; D gene: -; V gene: TRBV6-5; CDR3 DNA: TGTGCCAGCAGTTACTTTCGAGGGAGTGAGCAGTACTTC; CDR3 protein: CASSYFRGSEQYF
clone size: -; J gene: TRBJ1-1; CDR3 length: 14; D gene: -; V gene: TRBV19; CDR3 DNA: TGTGCCAGTAGTATAGCCCCAGGGGCCGGTGAAGCTTTCTTT; CDR3 protein: CASSIAPGAGEAFF
clone size: few; J gene: TRBJ1-2; CDR3 length: 13; D gene: TRBD1; V gene: TRBV29-1; CDR3 DNA: TGCAGCTCCCGGGCGCCAGGGGGAGATGGCTACACCTTC; CDR3 protein: CSSRAPGGDGYTF
clone size: -; J gene: TRBJ1-6; CDR3 length: 17; D gene: TRBD1; V gene: TRBV30; CDR3 DNA: TGTGCCTGGAGATTCCCGCCGGGACAGGGTAATAATTCACCCCTCCACTTT; CDR3 protein: CAWRFPPGQGNNSPLHF
clone size: -; J gene: TRBJ1-5; CDR3 length: 15; D gene: -; V gene: TRBV5-6; CDR3 DNA: TGTGCCAGCAGCCCGGGACCTCTCGGCAATCAGCCCCAGCATTTT; CDR3 protein: CASSPGPLGNQPQHF
clone size: -; J gene: TRBJ2-7; CDR3 length: 15; D gene: -; V gene: TRBV6-1; CDR3 DNA: TGTGCCAGCAGTGAAAGGCAGGGGATATACTACGAGCAGTACTTC; CDR3 protein: CASSERQGIYYEQYF
clone size: -; J gene: TRBJ2-6; CDR3 length: 16; D gene: TRBD2; V gene: TRBV28; CDR3 DNA: TGTGCCAGCAGCGGAGCTAGCGGGACTGGGGCCAACGTCCTGACTTTC; CDR3 protein: CASSGASGTGANVLTF
clone size: -; J gene: TRBJ2-7; CDR3 length: 16; D gene: TRBD2; V gene: TRBV27; CDR3 DNA: TGTGCCAGCAGAAGGGGTAGGAGCGGGGAGTCCTACGAGCAGTACTTC; CDR3 protein: CASRRGRSGESYEQYF
clone size: -; J gene: TRBJ2-5; CDR3 length: 13; D gene: -; V gene: TRBV5-6; CDR3 DNA: TGTGCCAGCAGCTCGCCGGGTGGAGAGACCCAGTACTTC; CDR3 protein: CASSSPGGETQYF
clone size: -; J gene: TRBJ2-2; CDR3 length: 15; D gene: TRBD2; V gene: TRBV10-3; CDR3 DNA: TGTGCCATCAGCGAAGGGACTATGAACACCGGGGAGCTGTTTTTT; CDR3 protein: CAISEGTMNTGELFF
clone size: few; J gene: TRBJ2-1; CDR3 length: 15; D gene: -; V gene: TRBV5-5; CDR3 DNA: TGTGCCAGCAGCTTGGAAGCCATGCTACATAATGAGCAGTTCTTC; CDR3 protein: CASSLEAMLHNEQFF
clone size: -; J gene: TRBJ2-1; CDR3 length: 14; D gene: TRBD2; V gene: TRBV6-6; CDR3 DNA: TGTGCCAGCAGTTCACCGGGACTAGCGAAAAAGGAGTTCTTC; CDR3 protein: CASSSPGLAKKEFF
clone size: -; J gene: TRBJ2-6; CDR3 length: 15; D gene: -; V gene: TRBV20-1; CDR3 DNA: TGCAGTGCCCCCGGTATAGGGAACGGGGCCAACGTCCTGACTTTC; CDR3 protein: CSAPGIGNGANVLTF
clone size: few; J gene: TRBJ2-7; CDR3 length: 15; D gene: -; V gene: TRBV7-9; CDR3 DNA: TGTGCCAGCAGCTTAGGCGGTGGTCTCTCCGGAGAGCAGTACTTC; CDR3 protein: CASSLGGGLSGEQYF
clone size: -; J gene: TRBJ2-7; CDR3 length: 13; D gene: -; V gene: TRBV6-1; CDR3 DNA: TGTGCCAGCATGCCGCTAGCCCTTCACGAGCAGTACTTC; CDR3 protein: CASMPLALHEQYF
clone size: -; J gene: TRBJ2-1; CDR3 length: 15; D gene: -; V gene: TRBV6-5; CDR3 DNA: TGTGCCAGCAAAGGTAGCGCAAGCTCCTACAATGAGCAGTTCTTC; CDR3 protein: CASKGSASSYNEQFF
clone size: few; J gene: TRBJ1-1; CDR3 length: 14; D gene: TRBD1; V gene: TRBV6-2/TRBV6-3; CDR3 DNA: TGTGCCAGCAGTTACACAGGGGAGTCGACTGAAGCTTTCTTT; CDR3 protein: CASSYTGESTEAFF
clone size: -; J gene: TRBJ1-1; CDR3 length: 14; D gene: -; V gene: TRBV5-5; CDR3 DNA: TGTGCCAGCAGCTTGGCCAGCAGATACACTGAAGCTTTCTTT; CDR3 protein: CASSLASRYTEAFF
clone size: few; J gene: TRBJ1-6; CDR3 length: 14; D gene: TRBD1; V gene: TRBV30; CDR3 DNA: TGTGCCTGGAGCCAGGGGGCGTATAATTCACCCCTCCACTTT; CDR3 protein: CAWSQGAYNSPLHF
clone size: -; J gene: TRBJ2-7; CDR3 length: 15; D gene: TRBD1; V gene: TRBV30; CDR3 DNA: TGTGCCTGGAGTCAGAGGTCCAGGGGGCTGGACGAGCAGTACTTC; CDR3 protein: CAWSQRSRGLDEQYF